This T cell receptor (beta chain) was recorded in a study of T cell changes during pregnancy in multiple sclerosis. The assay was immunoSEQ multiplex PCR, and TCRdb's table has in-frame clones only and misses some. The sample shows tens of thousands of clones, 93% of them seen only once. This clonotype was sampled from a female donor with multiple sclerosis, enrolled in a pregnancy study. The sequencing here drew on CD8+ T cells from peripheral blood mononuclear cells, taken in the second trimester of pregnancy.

The CDR3 DNA is TGTGCCAGCAGGGGTTCGAGGGGGACCCCGGATGAAAAACTGTTTTTT. It codes for CASRGSRGTPDEKLFF. The J gene is TRBJ1-4, the V gene TRBV7-9; tentatively, D is TRBD1 (6 bases). The CDR3 is made up of 16 amino acids. V was shortened by 6 bases and J by 6 bases, with 20 bases between the two germline ends. Germline assignment: CDR1 SEHNR and CDR2 FQNEAQ (reference sequence).